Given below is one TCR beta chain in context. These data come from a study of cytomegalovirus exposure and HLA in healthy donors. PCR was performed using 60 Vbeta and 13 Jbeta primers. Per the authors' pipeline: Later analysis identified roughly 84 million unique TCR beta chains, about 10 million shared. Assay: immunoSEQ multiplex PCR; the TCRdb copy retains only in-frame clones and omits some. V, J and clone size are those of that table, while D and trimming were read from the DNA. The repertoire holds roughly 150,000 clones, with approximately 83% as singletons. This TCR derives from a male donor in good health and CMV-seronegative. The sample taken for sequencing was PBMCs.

Written as DNA, the CDR3 is TGTGCCAGCAGCGCCCCACAGGGGGCCCTCACCGGGGAGCTGTTTTTT. Translated, it gives CASSAPQGALTGELFF. This chain uses TRBV9 with TRBJ2-2, with TRBD1 matching over 9 bases. From germline, CDR1 is SGDLS and CDR2 YYNGEE. The CDR3 loop spans 16 amino acids. The J segment lost 4 bases and the V segment lost 3 bases, leaving 7 bases of the junction unmatched.